Listed below are T cell receptor beta chains from one sample, sequenced in a study of cytomegalovirus exposure and HLA in healthy donors. Profiling relied on immunoSEQ multiplex PCR, and the TCRdb table lists in-frame clones only, not all of them. The data show 35,000 to 45,000 clones, and the top ten clones hold 7% to 8.5%. Source material: PBMCs. Receptors were obtained from a male donor in good health and CMV-seronegative. CDR3s include the opening cysteine and the closing phenylalanine or tryptophan. D genes are given only for firm matches.

v_call	j_call	d_call	cdr3_nt	cdr3_aa
TRBV29-1	TRBJ2-5	TRBD1	TGCAGCGTACGACAGGGGCTTCAAGAGACCCAGTACTTC	CSVRQGLQETQYF
TRBV6-4	TRBJ1-2	-	TGTGCCAGCAGTGAGTTCCTGGCTGGCGGCTACACCTTC	CASSEFLAGGYTF
TRBV11-2	TRBJ1-1	TRBD1	TGTGCCAGCAGCCTACGACAGGGGAGAAACGCTGAAGCTTTCTTT	CASSLRQGRNAEAFF
TRBV18	TRBJ2-1	TRBD2	TGTGCCAGCTCCGGGGGGAATGAGCAGTTCTTC	CASSGGNEQFF
TRBV7-6	TRBJ2-7	-	TGTGCCAGCAGCTTAGGTCCAGGCCCCGGTGAGCAGTACTTC	CASSLGPGPGEQYF
TRBV27	TRBJ1-2	-	TGTGCCAGCAGTTTATATAGGGGCTTGGATACTGGCTACACCTTC	CASSLYRGLDTGYTF
TRBV5-4	TRBJ2-7	TRBD2	TGTGCCAGCAGCTTGGCCAAGACTAGCGGGACCTACGAGCAGTACTTC	CASSLAKTSGTYEQYF
TRBV18	TRBJ2-5	-	TGTGCCAGCTCACCTAGGCCCGGGAACCAAGAGACCCAGTACTTC	CASSPRPGNQETQYF
TRBV7-6	TRBJ2-3	-	TGTGCCAGCAGCTTGATCTTAAACAGGGATACGCAGTATTTT	CASSLILNRDTQYF
TRBV4-3	TRBJ2-6	TRBD2	TGCGCCAGCAGCCGTGGAGCGGGGGTCCCGGGAGGGGCCAACGTCCTGACTTTC	CASSRGAGVPGGANVLTF
TRBV10-3	TRBJ2-2	TRBD2	TGTGCCATCAGCGCTTGGCGGGAGGGCTCCGGGGAGCTGTTTTTT	CAISAWREGSGELFF
TRBV5-4	TRBJ2-7	-	TGTGCCAGCAGCTTGGGGGGAGGCGAGCAGTACTTC	CASSLGGGEQYF
TRBV12-5	TRBJ2-2	-	TGTGCTAGTGGTTTGTGGCGACAGGTGAACTCCAACACCGGGGAGCTGTTTTTT	CASGLWRQVNSNTGELFF